This is a list of T cell receptor beta chains from one sample in a study of control samples from healthy donors and cancer patients. TCRdb's table, derived via immunoSEQ multiplex PCR, lists solely in-frame clones and lacks some. The sample shows some 130,000 clones, roughly 89% of them seen only once. Input material: blood. The receptors shown here come from a man between 18 and 29 years old in good health. The CDR3 runs from the conserved cysteine through the conserved F or W.

V	J	CDR3
TRBV6-5	TRBJ1-3	CASCRDRHSGNTIYF
TRBV6-6	TRBJ2-7	CASNHRGRTYEQYF
TRBV2	TRBJ2-5	CASSPEETQYF
TRBV5-5	TRBJ1-2	CASSLDMTRGYGYTF
TRBV25-1	TRBJ1-1	CASSEFGLGVKGTEAFF
TRBV9	TRBJ2-3	CASSVTGSSDTQYF
TRBV2	TRBJ2-6	CASSPPISGANVLTF
TRBV3-1/TRBV3-2	TRBJ1-2	CASSHSRQGGGYTF
TRBV10-3	TRBJ2-2	CAISEPRGTGELFF
TRBV2	TRBJ1-2	CASNGQGVYGYTF
TRBV10-1	TRBJ1-5	CASSDGQPQHF
TRBV5-4	TRBJ2-5	CASSRSTQETQYF
TRBV6-4	TRBJ2-5	CASSDRGKETQYF
TRBV19	TRBJ2-7	CASSDPGSPRSYEQYF
TRBV2	TRBJ2-3	CATKAGGGTDTQYF
TRBV9	TRBJ2-7	CASSPPRVVASYEHYF
TRBV4-2	TRBJ1-4	CASSQYIRGEKLFF
TRBV30	TRBJ2-3	CAWSMGLAGSTDTQYF
TRBV14	TRBJ2-1	CASSRRGHTAGEQFF
TRBV10-2	TRBJ1-5	CASRRQTGKSGRFFNQPQHF
TRBV5-1	TRBJ1-4	CASSLAGTGNEKLFF
TRBV7-9	TRBJ1-5	CASSPGQGADQPQHF
TRBV4-1	TRBJ2-1	CASSPRLAGGYNEQFF
TRBV6-6	TRBJ2-1	CASSPSRNEQFF
TRBV28	TRBJ1-6	CASSPLSPRLTNSPLHF
TRBV30	TRBJ1-2	CAWSVEEGGGYGYTF
TRBV6-2/TRBV6-3	TRBJ2-3	CASSYSTGPDTQYF
TRBV6-5	TRBJ1-6	CASHRGRDSPLHF
TRBV6-1	TRBJ2-7	CASSELRLASYEQYF
TRBV10-3	TRBJ1-2	CAIRDGIGYTF
TRBV6-1	TRBJ2-1	CASSGQTGGTLNEQFF